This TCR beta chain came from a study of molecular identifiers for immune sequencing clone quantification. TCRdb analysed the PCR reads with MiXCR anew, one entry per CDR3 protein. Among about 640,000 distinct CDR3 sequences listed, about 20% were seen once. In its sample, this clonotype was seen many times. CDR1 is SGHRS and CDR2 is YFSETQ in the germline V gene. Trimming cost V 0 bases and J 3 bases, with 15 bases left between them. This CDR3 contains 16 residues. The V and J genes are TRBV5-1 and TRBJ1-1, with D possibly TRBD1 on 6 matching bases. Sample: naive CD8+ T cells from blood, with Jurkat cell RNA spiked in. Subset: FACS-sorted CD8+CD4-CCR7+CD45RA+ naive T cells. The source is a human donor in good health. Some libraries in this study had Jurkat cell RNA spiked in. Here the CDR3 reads CASSLAGGAYYTEAFF. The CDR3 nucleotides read TGCGCCAGCAGCTTGGCCGGGGGGGCATATTACACTGAAGCTTTCTTT.